This T cell receptor beta chain was retrieved from a study of cytomegalovirus exposure and HLA in healthy donors. Regarding the study as a whole: Earlier analysis looked at TCR beta V segments, and most were productive about 87% or about 30% of the time. The authors enumerated over 150 TCR beta chains as linked to cytomegalovirus. Among donors in an Asian-associated ancestry cluster, a later analysis reportedly found fewer N-insertions than the roughly 700-donor mean.

This PCR relied on a set of 60 Vbeta primers and 13 Jbeta primers. Sequencing used immunoSEQ multiplex PCR; TCRdb keeps in-frame clones, though not all of them. The sample records roughly 150,000 clones, 85% being singletons. Comments on this clone: The antigen is undetermined.

The receptor comes from a boy aged 2 to 9 in good health and CMV-seronegative. Specimen: PBMCs.

The DNA for the CDR3 is TGCGCCAGCAGCCCCGGACAGGCGGGAGGAAACACCATATATTTT. This gives the protein CASSPGQAGGNTIYF. The genes are TRBV4-1 and TRBJ1-3, with 7 bases aligning to TRBD1. Germline-derived CDR1 and CDR2 are MGHRA and YSYEKL. The CDR3 extends over 15 amino acids. Trimming removed 4 bases from V and 4 bases from J; junction bases left unmatched: 7.